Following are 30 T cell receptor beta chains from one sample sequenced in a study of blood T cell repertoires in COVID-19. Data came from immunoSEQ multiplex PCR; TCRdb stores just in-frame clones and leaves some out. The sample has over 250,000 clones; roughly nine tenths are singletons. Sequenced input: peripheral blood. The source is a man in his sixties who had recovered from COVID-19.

The CDR3 protein is CASSSYLGGVSGYTF. The CDR3 nucleotides are TGTGCCAGCAGCTCCTACCTGGGGGGGGTGAGCGGCTACACCTTC. The chain couples TRBV5-8 to TRBJ1-2, with a tentative D call TRBD1 (5 bases). Between the trimmed V and J ends, which lost 3 bases and 8 bases, there was a span of 20 bases. The CDR3 contains 15 residues. CDR1 and CDR2 from the germline V gene are SGHTS and YDEGEE.

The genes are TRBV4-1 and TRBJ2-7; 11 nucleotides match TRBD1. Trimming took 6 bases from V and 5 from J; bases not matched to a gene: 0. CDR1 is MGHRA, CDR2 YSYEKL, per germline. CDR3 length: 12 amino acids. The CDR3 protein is CASRGQGDEQYF. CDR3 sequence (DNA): TGCGCCAGCAGGGGACAGGGGGACGAGCAGTACTTC.

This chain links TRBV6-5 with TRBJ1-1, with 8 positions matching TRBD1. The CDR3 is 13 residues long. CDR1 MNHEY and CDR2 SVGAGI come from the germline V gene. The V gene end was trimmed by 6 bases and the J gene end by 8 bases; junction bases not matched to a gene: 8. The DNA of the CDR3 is TGTGCCAGCAGCCGGGAGGACAGGGCAGAAGCTTTCTTT. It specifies CASSREDRAEAFF.

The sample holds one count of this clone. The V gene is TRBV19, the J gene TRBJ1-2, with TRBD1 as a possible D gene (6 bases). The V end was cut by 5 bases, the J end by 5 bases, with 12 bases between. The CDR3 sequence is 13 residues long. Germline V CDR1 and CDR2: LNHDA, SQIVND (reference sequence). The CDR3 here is CASSQPGVYGYTF. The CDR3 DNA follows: TGTGCCAGTAGTCAGCCAGGGGTGTATGGCTACACCTTC.

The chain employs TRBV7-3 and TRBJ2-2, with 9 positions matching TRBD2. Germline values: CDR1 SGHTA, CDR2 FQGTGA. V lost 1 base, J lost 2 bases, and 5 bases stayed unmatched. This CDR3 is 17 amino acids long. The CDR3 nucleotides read TGTGCCAGCAGCTTAATGAGCGGGGGGCGAAACACCGGGGAGCTGTTTTTT. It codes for CASSLMSGGRNTGELFF.

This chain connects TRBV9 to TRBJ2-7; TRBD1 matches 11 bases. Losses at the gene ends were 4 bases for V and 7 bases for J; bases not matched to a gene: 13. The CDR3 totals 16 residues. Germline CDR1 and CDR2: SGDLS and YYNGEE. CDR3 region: CASSPRNWDRGAEQYF. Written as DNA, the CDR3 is TGTGCCAGCAGCCCGAGAAATTGGGACAGGGGGGCTGAGCAGTACTTC.

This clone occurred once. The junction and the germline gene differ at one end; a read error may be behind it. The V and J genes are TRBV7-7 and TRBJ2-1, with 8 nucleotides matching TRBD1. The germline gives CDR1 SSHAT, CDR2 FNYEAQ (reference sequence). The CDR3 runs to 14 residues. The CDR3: CASSIRQGTNEQFF. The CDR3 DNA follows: TGTGCTAGCAGCATAAGACAGGGGACTAATGAGCAGTTCTTC.

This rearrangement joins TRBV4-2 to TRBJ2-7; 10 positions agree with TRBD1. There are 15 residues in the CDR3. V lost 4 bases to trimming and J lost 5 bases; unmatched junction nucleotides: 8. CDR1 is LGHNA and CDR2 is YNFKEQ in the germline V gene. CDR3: CASSLGDRGSDEQYF. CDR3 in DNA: TGTGCCAGCAGCCTCGGGGACAGGGGAAGCGACGAGCAGTACTTC.

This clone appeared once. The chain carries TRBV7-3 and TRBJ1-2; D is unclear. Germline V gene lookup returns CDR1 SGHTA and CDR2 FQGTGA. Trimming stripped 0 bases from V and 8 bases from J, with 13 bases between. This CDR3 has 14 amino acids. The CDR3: CASSLTSQNNGYTF. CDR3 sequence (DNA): TGTGCCAGCAGCTTAACGTCCCAAAACAACGGCTACACCTTC.

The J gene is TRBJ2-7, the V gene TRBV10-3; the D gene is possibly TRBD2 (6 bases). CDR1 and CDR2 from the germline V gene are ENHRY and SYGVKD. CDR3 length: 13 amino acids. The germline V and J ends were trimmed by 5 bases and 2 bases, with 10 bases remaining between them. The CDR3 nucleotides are TGTGCCATCAGTAGCGGGTCAACCTACGAGCAGTACTTC. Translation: CAISSGSTYEQYF.

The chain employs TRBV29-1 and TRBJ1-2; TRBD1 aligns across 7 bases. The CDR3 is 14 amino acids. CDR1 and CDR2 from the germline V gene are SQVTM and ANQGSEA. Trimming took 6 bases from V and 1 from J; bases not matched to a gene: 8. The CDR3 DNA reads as TGCAGCGTGGCCGGGACAGAGGTTAACTATGGCTACACCTTC. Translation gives CSVAGTEVNYGYTF.

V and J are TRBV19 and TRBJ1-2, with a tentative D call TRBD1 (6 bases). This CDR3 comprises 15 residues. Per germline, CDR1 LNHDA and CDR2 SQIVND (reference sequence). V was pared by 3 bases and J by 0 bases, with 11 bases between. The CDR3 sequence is CASSMYRDSNYGYTF. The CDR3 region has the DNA TGTGCCAGTAGTATGTACAGGGATTCTAACTATGGCTACACCTTC.

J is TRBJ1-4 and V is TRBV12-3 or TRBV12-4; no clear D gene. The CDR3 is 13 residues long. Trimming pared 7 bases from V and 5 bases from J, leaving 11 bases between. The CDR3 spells CASTLLKNEKLFF. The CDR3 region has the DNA TGTGCCAGCACTCTTCTAAAAAATGAAAAACTGTTTTTT.

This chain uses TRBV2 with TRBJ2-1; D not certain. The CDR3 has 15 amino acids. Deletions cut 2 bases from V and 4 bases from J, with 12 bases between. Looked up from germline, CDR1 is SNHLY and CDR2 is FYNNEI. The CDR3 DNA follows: TGTGCCAGCAGTGAATGGCAGTTTGTTTACAATGAGCAGTTCTTC. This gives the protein CASSEWQFVYNEQFF.

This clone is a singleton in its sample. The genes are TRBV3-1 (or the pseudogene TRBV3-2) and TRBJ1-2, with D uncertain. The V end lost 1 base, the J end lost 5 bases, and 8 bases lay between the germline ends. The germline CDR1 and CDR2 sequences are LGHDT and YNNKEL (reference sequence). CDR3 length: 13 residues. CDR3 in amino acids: CASSQGHRYGYTF. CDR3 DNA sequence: TGTGCCAGCAGCCAAGGACATAGGTATGGCTACACCTTC.

The CDR3 DNA is TGTGCCAGCAGTTACTCCGCCAGGGTGGACTATGGCTACACCTTC. It yields the protein CASSYSARVDYGYTF. The chain links TRBV6-2 or TRBV6-3 to TRBJ1-2; maybe TRBD1 (5 bases). Deletions cut 0 bases from V and 3 bases from J, with 11 bases between. The germline V gene has CDR1 MNHEY and CDR2 SVGEGT. This CDR3 has 15 residues.

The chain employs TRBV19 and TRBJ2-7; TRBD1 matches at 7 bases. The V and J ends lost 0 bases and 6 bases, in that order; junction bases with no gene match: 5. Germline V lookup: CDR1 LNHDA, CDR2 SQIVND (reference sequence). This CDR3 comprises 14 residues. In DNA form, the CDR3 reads TGTGCCAGTAGTATAGATCCCGGGACAGCCGAGCAGTACTTC. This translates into CASSIDPGTAEQYF.

The CDR3 DNA is TGTGCCAGCAGCCCCTCACCGGGACAAAATTCACCCCTCCACTTT. Translating gives CASSPSPGQNSPLHF. This chain connects TRBV11-2 to TRBJ1-6, with a tentative D call TRBD1 (6 bases). This CDR3 is built from 15 residues. The V end was cut by 5 bases, the J end by 7 bases, with 15 bases between. Germline assignment: CDR1 SGHAT and CDR2 FQNNGV.

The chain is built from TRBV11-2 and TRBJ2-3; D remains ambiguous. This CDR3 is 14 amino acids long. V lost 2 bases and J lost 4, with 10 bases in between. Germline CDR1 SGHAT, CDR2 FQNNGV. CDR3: CASSLFPVADTQYF. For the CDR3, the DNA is TGTGCCAGCAGCTTATTCCCCGTTGCAGATACGCAGTATTTT. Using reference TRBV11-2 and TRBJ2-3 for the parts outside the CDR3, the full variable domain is EAGVAQSPRYKIIEKRQSVAFWCNPISGHATLYWYQQILGQGPKLLIQFQNNGVVDDSQLPKDRFSAERLKGVDSTLKIQPAKLEDSAVYLCASSLFPVADTQYFGPGTRLTVL.

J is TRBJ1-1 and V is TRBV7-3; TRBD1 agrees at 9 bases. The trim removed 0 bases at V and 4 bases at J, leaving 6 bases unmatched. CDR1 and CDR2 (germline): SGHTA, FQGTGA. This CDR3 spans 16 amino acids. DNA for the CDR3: TGTGCCAGCAGCTTAACGAGACCGGGACAGGGCACTGAAGCTTTCTTT. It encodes CASSLTRPGQGTEAFF.

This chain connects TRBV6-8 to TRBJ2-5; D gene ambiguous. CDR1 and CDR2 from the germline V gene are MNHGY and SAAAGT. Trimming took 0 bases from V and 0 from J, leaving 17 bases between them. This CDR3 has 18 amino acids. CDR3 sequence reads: CASSYSLLQNWYQETQYF. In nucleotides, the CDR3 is TGTGCCAGCAGTTACTCCCTTTTGCAAAACTGGTACCAAGAGACCCAGTACTTC.

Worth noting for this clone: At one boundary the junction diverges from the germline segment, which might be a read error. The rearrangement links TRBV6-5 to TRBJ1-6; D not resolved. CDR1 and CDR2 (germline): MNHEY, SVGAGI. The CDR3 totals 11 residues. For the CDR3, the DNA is TGTGCCAGCTTCTCGCCTTTCTGGACTTTTTTT. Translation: CASFSPFWTFF.

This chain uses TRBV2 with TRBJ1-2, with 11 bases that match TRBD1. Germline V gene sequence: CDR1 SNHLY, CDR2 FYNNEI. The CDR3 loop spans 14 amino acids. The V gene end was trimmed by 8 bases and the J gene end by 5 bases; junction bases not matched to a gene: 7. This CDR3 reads CASFRDRGIYGYTF. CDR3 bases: TGTGCCAGCTTCCGGGACAGGGGGATATATGGCTACACCTTC. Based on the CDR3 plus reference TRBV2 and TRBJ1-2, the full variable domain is EPEVTQTPSHQVTQMGQEVILRCVPISNHLYFYWYRQILGQKVEFLVSFYNNEISEKSEIFDDQFSVERPDGSNFTLKIRSTKLEDSAMYFCASFRDRGIYGYTFGSGTRLTVV.

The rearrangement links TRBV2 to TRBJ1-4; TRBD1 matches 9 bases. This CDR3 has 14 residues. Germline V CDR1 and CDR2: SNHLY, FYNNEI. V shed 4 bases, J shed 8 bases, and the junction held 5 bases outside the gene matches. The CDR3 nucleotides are TGTGCCAGCAGTGTACAGGGGGCGAAGGAAAAACTGTTTTTT. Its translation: CASSVQGAKEKLFF.

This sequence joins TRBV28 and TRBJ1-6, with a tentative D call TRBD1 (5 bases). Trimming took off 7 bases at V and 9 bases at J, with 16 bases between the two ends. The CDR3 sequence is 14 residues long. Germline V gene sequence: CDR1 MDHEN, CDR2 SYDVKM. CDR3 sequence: CASTHPQAGSPLHF. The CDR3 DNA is TGTGCCAGCACCCATCCACAGGCAGGTTCACCCCTCCACTTT.

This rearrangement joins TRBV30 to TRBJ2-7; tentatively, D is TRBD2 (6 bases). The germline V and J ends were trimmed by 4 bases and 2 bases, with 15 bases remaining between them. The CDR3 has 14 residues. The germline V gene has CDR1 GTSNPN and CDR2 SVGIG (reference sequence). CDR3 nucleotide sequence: TGTGCCTGGACCCGGGGGACCGCTACCTACGAGCAGTACTTC. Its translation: CAWTRGTATYEQYF.

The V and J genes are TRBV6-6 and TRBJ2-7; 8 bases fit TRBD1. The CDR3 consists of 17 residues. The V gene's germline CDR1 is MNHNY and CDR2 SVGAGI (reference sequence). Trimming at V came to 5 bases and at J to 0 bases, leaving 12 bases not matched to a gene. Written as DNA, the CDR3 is TGTGCCAGCAGTCGCCGCTTACAGGGGGGAAGCTCCTACGAGCAGTACTTC. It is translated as CASSRRLQGGSSYEQYF.

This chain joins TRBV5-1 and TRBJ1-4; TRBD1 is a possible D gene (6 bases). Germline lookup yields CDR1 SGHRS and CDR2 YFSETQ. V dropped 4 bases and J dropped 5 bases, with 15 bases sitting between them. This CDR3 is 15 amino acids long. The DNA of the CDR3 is TGCGCCAGCAGCGCCGGACAGTTGTTAAATGAAAAACTGTTTTTT. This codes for CASSAGQLLNEKLFF.

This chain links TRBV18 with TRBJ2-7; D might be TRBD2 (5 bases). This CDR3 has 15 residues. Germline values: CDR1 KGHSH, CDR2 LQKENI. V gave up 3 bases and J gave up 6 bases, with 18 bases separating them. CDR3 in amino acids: CASSPSGLGMGEQYF. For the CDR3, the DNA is TGTGCCAGCTCACCTTCTGGGCTCGGGATGGGCGAGCAGTACTTC. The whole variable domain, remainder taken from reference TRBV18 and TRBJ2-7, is NAGVMQNPRHLVRRRGQEARLRCSPMKGHSHVYWYRQLPEEGLKFMVYLQKENIIDESGMPKERFSAEFPKEGPSILRIQQVVRGDSAAYFCASSPSGLGMGEQYFGPGTRLTVT.

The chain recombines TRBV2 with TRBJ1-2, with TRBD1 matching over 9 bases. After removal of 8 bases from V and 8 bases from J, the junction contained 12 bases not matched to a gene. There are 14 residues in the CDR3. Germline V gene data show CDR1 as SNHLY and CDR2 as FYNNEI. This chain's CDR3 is CASGRQTGGGGYTF. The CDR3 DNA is TGTGCCAGCGGCAGACAAACAGGGGGCGGCGGCTACACCTTC.